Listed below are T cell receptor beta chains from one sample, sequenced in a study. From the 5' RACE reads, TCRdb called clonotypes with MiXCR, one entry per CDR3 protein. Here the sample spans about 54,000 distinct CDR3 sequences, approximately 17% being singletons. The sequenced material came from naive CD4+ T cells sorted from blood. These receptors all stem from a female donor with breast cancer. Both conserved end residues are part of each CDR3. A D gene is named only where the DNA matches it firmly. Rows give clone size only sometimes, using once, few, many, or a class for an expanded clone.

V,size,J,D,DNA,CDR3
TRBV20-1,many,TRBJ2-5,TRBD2,TGCAGTGCTAGAGGCAGACTAGCGGGAGCGGAGACCCAGTACTTC,CSARGRLAGAETQYF
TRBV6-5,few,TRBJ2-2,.,TGTGCCGTCCTGCCCGGGGGCCCGAACACCGGGGAGCTGTTTTTT,CAVLPGGPNTGELFF
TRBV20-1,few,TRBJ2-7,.,TGCAGTGCGAACCCCCTGGTCGACCCACTCTTC,CSANPLVDPLF
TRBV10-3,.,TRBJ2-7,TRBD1,TGTGCCATCAGTGAGGGGACAGGGGGCGATTACTACGAGCAGTACTTC,CAISEGTGGDYYEQYF
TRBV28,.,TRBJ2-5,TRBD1,TGTGCCAGCAGTTTATTGGGACAGGGGAGGGAGACCCAGTACTTC,CASSLLGQGRETQYF
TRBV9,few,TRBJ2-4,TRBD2,TGTGCCAGCAGCGTACCTAGCGGCGGGAGACGCCAAAACATTCAGTACTTC,CASSVPSGGRRQNIQYF
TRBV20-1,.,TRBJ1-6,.,TGCAGTGCTAGACGAATTGACCGCTCGTCTAATTCACCCCTCCACTTT,CSARRIDRSSNSPLHF
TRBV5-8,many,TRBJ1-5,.,TGTGCCAGCAGCTGGGACAAGAATCAGCCCCAGCATTTT,CASSWDKNQPQHF
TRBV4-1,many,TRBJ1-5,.,TGCGCCAGCAGCCAAAAGGGAGGGAATAGCAATCAGCCCCAGCATTTT,CASSQKGGNSNQPQHF
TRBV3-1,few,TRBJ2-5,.,TGTGCCAGCAGCCCTTCAGGCAGGGGCAAGCAAGAGACCCAGTACTTC,CASSPSGRGKQETQYF
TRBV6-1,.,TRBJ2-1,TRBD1,TGTGCCAGCAGTGACGAACAGGGGGCAAATGAGCAGTTCTTC,CASSDEQGANEQFF
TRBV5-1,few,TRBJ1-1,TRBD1,TGCGCCAGCAGCCCCCTTGGACAGGGGAACACTGAAGCTTTCTTT,CASSPLGQGNTEAFF
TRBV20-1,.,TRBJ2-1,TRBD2,TGCAGTGCTAGATCGAGCGGGAGAGGGTACAATGAGCAGTTCTTC,CSARSSGRGYNEQFF
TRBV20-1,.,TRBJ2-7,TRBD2,TGCAGTGCTAGACTAGCGGGAGTCTACGAGCAGTACTTC,CSARLAGVYEQYF
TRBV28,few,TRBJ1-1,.,TGTGCCAGCAGCCCTACCCTTGGGGGGGGTAAGGGAACTGAAGCTTTCTTT,CASSPTLGGGKGTEAFF
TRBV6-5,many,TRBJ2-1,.,TGTGCCAGCGGCCGGGACTCTTACAATGAGCAGTTCTTC,CASGRDSYNEQFF
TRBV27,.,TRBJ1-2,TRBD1,TGTGCCAGCAGCCCGACAGGGAATCCCTATGGCTACACCTTC,CASSPTGNPYGYTF
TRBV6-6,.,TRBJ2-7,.,TGTGCCACACGCCGTTCAGGGGATGACTCCTACGAGCAGTGCTTC,CATRRSGDDSYEQCF
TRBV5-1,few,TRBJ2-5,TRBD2,TGCGCCAGCAGCCCGGGGGGTCCGGGAGAGACCCAGTACTTC,CASSPGGPGETQYF
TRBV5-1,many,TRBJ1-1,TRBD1,TGCGCCAGCAGCTTGGTGGGACAGGGGGGCACTGAAGCTTTCTTT,CASSLVGQGGTEAFF
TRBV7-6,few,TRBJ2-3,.,TGTGCCAGCAGCTTTGAGGGAAGCACAGATACGCAGTATTTT,CASSFEGSTDTQYF
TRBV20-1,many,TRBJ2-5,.,TGCAGTGGCCAAGACCAAGAGACCCAGTACTTC,CSGQDQETQYF
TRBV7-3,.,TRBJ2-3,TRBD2,TGTGCCAGCAGCTTAACTAGCGGGAGATCAGATACGCAGTATTTT,CASSLTSGRSDTQYF
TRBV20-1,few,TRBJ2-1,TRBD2,TGCAGTGCTATGAGACTAGCGGGAGGTAGCTCCTACAATGAGCAGTTCTTC,CSAMRLAGGSSYNEQFF
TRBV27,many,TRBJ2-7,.,TGTGCCAGCAGTCCAGACAAGACAGTTCGCTACGAGCAGTACTTC,CASSPDKTVRYEQYF
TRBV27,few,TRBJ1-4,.,TGTGCCAGCAGCACAAATTGGGCCGAGGGTTTACTGTTTTTT,CASSTNWAEGLLFF
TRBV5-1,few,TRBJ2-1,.,TGCGCCAGCAGCAGTCCGGGACTTTACAATGAGCAGTTCTTC,CASSSPGLYNEQFF
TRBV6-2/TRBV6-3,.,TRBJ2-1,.,TGTGCCAGCAGAAGACGGGACTCCGGGAAGCAGTTCTTC,CASRRRDSGKQFF
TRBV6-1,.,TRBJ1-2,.,TGTGCCAGCAGTGAAGGGGGGTGGTATGGCTACACCTTC,CASSEGGWYGYTF
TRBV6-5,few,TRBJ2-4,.,TGTGCCAGCAGTGACAGGGGAGGGAACATTCAGTACTTC,CASSDRGGNIQYF
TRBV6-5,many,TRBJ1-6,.,TGTGCCAGCAGGAGCTCCTATAATTCACCCCTCCACTTT,CASRSSYNSPLHF
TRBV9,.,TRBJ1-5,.,TGTGCCAGCAGCGTAGCGGGGGGCGAACATCAGCCCCAGCATTTT,CASSVAGGEHQPQHF
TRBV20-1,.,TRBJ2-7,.,TGCAGTGCACGAAGGGTGAACGAGCAGTACTTC,CSARRVNEQYF